This TCR beta chain was recorded in a study of blood T cell repertoires in COVID-19. Study background: Sample material is recorded as cDNA or gDNA derived from T cells, B-cell-depleted T cells, or PBMCs.

Measured with immunoSEQ multiplex PCR; TCRdb has only the in-frame clones, and not every one. The sample lists over 300,000 clones, roughly 82% occurring once. Per the germline V gene, CDR1 is SGHRS and CDR2 is YFSETQ. Trimming removed 0 bases at V and 1 base at J, with 4 bases between. The CDR3 extends over 14 amino acids. Sequences were obtained from peripheral blood. The chain is built from TRBV5-1 and TRBJ2-2; D uncertain. The TCR sequence derives from a woman in her forties or fifties with acute or convalescent COVID-19. The DNA for the CDR3 is TGCGCCAGCAGCTTGGACGGGAACACCGGGGAGCTGTTTTTT. Its protein is CASSLDGNTGELFF.